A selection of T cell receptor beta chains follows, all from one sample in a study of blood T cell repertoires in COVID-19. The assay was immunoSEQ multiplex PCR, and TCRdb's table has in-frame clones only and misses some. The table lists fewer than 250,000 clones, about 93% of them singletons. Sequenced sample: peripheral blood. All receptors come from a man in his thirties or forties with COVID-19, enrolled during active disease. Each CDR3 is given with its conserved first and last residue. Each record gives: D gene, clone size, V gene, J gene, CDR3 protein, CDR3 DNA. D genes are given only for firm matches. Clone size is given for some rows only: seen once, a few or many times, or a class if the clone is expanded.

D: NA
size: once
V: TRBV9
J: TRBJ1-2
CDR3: CASSQTEGVYGYTF
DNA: TGTGCCAGCAGCCAAACCGAGGGGGTCTATGGCTACACCTTC

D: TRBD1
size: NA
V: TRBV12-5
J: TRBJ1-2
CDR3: CASGRTGGGYGYTF
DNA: TGTGCTAGTGGACGGACAGGGGGCGGCTATGGCTACACCTTC

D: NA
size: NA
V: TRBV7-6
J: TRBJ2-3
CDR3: CASSLGWGDSTDTQYF
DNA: TGTGCCAGCAGCTTAGGGTGGGGGGACTCCACAGATACGCAGTATTTT

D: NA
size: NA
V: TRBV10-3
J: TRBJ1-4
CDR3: CAISDHRQEGTGYKLFF
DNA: TGTGCCATCAGTGATCATCGACAGGAAGGAACGGGTTACAAACTGTTTTTT

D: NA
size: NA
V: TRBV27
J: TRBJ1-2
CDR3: CASRGFYGYTF
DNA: TGTGCCAGCCGGGGATTTTATGGCTACACCTTC

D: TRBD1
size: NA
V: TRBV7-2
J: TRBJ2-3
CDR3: CASSFLGTGGTDTQYF
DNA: TGTGCCAGCAGCTTCCTCGGGACAGGGGGGACAGATACGCAGTATTTT

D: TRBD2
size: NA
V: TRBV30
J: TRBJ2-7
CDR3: CAWKVAGNSYEQYF
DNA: TGTGCCTGGAAGGTAGCGGGTAACTCCTACGAGCAGTACTTC

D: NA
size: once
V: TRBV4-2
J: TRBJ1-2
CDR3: CASSQVGVGYTF
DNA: TGTGCCAGCAGCCAAGTAGGGGTTGGCTACACCTTC

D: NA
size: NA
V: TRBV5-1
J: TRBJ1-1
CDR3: CASSWGGLGGNTEAFF
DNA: TGCGCCAGCAGCTGGGGTGGATTAGGGGGGAACACTGAAGCTTTCTTT

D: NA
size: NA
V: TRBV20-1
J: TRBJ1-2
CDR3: CSARGTFSYTF
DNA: TGCAGTGCTAGGGGGACTTTTAGCTACACCTTC

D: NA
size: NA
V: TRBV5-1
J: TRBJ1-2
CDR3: CASSFNVDRGYGYTF
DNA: TGCGCCAGCAGCTTCAACGTTGACAGAGGCTATGGCTACACCTTC

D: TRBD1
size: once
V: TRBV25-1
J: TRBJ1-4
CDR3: CASSGDRGYEKLFF
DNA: TGTGCCAGCAGTGGAGACAGGGGCTATGAAAAACTGTTTTTT

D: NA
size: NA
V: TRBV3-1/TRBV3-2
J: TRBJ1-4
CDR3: CASSQVPGEKLFF
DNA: TGTGCCAGCAGCCAAGTCCCAGGGGAAAAACTGTTTTTT

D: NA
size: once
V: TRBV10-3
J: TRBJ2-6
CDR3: CAISLTSSGANVLTF
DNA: TGTGCCATCAGTTTAACTAGCTCTGGGGCCAACGTCCTGACTTTC

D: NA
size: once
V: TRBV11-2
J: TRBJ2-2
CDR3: CASSLVGGTNTGELFF
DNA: TGTGCCAGCAGCTTAGTCGGCGGAACGAACACCGGGGAGCTGTTTTTT

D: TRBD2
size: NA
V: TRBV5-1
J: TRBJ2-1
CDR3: CASSALAGGINEQFF
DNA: TGCGCCAGCAGCGCACTAGCGGGGGGAATCAATGAGCAGTTCTTC

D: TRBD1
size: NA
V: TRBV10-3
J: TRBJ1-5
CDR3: CAAGQGGQPQHF
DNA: TGTGCCGCCGGACAGGGAGGCCAGCCCCAGCATTTT

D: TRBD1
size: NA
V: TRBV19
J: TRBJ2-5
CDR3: CASSQQSDRGETQYF
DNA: TGTGCCAGTAGTCAACAAAGTGACAGGGGTGAGACCCAGTACTTC

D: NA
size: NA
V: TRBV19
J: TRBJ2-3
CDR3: CASAVQGIYTDTQYF
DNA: TGTGCCAGTGCGGTACAGGGAATTTACACAGATACGCAGTATTTT

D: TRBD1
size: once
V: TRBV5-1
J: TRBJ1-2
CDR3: CASSLTGEYGYTF
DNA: TGCGCCAGCAGCTTGACAGGGGAGTACGGCTACACCTTC

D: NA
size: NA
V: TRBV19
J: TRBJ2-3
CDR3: CASSIVASTDTQYF
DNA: TGTGCCAGTAGTATAGTGGCTAGCACAGATACGCAGTATTTT

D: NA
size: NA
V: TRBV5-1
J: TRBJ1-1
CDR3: CASSLINGAGAGAFF
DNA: TGCGCCAGCAGCTTGATTAACGGTGCGGGAGCGGGAGCTTTCTTT

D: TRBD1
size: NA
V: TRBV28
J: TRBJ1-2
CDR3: CASTYILGQNYGYTF
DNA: TGTGCCAGCACTTACATCCTGGGACAGAACTATGGCTACACCTTC

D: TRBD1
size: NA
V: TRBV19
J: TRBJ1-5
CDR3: CASSIGTGTEAQHF
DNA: TGTGCCAGTAGTATCGGGACAGGGACTGAGGCCCAGCATTTT

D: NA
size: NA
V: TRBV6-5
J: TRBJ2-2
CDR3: CASRIRGGELFF
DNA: TGTGCCAGCAGAATCAGGGGCGGGGAGCTGTTTTTT

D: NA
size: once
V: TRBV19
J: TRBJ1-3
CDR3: CASSALQGAGNTIYF
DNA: TGTGCCAGTAGTGCATTACAGGGCGCTGGAAACACCATATATTTT

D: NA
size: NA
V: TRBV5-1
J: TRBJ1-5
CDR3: CASSPDSLNQPQHF
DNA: TGCGCCAGCAGTCCCGACAGCCTCAATCAGCCCCAGCATTTT

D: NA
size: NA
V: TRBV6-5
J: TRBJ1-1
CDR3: CASTRTGTEAFF
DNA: TGTGCCAGCACTCGGACGGGAACTGAAGCTTTCTTT

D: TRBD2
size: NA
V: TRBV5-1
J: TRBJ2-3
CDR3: CASSLERGASTDTQYF
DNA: TGCGCCAGCAGCTTGGAGCGGGGCGCTAGCACAGATACGCAGTATTTT